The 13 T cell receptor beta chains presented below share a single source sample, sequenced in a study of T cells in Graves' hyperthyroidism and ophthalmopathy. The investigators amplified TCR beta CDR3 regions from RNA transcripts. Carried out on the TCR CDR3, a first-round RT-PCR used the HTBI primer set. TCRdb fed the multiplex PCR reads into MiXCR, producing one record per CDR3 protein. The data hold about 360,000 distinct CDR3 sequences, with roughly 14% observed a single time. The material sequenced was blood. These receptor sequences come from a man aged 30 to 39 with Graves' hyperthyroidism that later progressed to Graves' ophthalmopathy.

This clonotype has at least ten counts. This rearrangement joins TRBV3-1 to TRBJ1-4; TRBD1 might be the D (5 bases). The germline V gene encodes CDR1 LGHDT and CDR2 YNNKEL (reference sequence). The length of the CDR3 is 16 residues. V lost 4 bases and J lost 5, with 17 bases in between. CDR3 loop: CASSPWGDGRNEKLFF. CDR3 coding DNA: TGTGCCAGCAGCCCTTGGGGGGACGGAAGAAATGAAAAACTGTTTTTT.

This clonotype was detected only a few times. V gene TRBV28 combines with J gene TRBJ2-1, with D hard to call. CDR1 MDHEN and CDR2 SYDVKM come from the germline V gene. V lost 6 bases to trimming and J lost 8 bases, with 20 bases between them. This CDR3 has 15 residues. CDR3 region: CASRHLDIIEDEQFF. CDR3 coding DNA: TGTGCCAGCAGGCATTTAGACATCATAGAGGATGAGCAGTTCTTC.

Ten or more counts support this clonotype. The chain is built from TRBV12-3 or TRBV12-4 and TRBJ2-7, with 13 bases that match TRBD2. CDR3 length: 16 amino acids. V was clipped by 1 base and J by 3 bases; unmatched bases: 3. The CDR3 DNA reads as TGTGCCAGCAGTTTAGGACTAGCGGGGGGAAACTACGAGCAGTACTTC. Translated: CASSLGLAGGNYEQYF.

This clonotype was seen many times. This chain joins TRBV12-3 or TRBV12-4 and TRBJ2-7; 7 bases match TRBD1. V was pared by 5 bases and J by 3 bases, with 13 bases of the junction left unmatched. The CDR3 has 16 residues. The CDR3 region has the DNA TGTGCCAGCAGTCTCGACCCGACAGGGTTTTTCTACGAGCAGTACTTC. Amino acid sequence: CASSLDPTGFFYEQYF.

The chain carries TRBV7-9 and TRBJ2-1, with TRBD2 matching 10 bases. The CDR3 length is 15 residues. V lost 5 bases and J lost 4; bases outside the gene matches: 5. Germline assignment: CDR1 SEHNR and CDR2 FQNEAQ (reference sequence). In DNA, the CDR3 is TGTGCCAGCAGCCCTCGAGCGGGGGGGTACAATGAGCAGTTCTTC. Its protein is CASSPRAGGYNEQFF.

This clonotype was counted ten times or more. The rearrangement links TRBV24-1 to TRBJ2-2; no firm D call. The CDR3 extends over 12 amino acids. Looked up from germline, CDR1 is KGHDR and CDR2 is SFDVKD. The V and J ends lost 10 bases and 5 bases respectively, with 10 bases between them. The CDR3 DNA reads TGTGCCACTTTAGCTGGGACCGGGGAGCTGTTTTTT. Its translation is CATLAGTGELFF.

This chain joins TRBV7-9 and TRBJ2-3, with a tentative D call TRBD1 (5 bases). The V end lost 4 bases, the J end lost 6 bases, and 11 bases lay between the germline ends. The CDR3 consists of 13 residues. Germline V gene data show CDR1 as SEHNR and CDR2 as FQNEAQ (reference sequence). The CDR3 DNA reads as TGTGCCAGCAGCTCCTTGACAGTCGATACGCAGTATTTT. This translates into CASSSLTVDTQYF.

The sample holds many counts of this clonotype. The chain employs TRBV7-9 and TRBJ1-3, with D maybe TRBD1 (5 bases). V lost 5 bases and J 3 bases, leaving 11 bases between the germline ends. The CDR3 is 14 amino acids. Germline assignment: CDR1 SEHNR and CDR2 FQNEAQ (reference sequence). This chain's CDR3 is CASSPGTFGNTIYF. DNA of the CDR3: TGTGCCAGCAGCCCCGGGACCTTTGGAAACACCATATATTTT. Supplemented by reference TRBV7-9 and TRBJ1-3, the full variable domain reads DTGVSQNPRHKITKRGQNVTFRCDPISEHNRLYWYRQTLGQGPEFLTYFQNEAQLEKSRLLSDRFSAERPKGSFSTLEIQRTEQGDSAMYLCASSPGTFGNTIYFGEGSWLTVV.

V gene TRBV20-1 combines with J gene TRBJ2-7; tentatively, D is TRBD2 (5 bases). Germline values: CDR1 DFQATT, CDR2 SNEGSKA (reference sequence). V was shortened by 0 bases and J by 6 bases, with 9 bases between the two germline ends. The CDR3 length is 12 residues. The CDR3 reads CSARDEGSEQYF. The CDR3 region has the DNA TGCAGTGCTAGAGATGAGGGAAGCGAGCAGTACTTC.

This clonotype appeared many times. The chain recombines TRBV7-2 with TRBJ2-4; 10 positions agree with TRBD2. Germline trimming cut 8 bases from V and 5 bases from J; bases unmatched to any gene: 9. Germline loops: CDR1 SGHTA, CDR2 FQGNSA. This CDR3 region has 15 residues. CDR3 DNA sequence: TGTGCCAGCTCTGAAACTAGCGGGGAGGAAAACATTCAGTACTTC. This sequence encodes CASSETSGEENIQYF.

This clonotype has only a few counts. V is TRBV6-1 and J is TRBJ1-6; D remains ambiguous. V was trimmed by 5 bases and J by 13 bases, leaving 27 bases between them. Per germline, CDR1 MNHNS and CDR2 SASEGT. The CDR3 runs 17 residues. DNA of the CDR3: TGTGCCAGCAGTTTAACCCTGAATTCTTATGAGGGTAACCCCCTCCACTTT. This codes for CASSLTLNSYEGNPLHF.

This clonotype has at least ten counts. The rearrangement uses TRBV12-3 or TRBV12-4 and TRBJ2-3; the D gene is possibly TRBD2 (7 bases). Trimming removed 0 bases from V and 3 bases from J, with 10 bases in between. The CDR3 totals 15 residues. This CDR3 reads CASSLAGGQTDTQYF. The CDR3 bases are TGTGCCAGCAGTTTAGCGGGGGGGCAGACAGATACGCAGTATTTT.

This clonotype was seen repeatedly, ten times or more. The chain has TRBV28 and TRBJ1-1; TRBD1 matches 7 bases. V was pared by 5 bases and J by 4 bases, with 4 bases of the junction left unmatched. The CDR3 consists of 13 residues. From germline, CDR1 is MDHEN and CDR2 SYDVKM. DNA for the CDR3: TGTGCCAGCAGTCTACAGGGGTCCACTGAAGCTTTCTTT. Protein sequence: CASSLQGSTEAFF.